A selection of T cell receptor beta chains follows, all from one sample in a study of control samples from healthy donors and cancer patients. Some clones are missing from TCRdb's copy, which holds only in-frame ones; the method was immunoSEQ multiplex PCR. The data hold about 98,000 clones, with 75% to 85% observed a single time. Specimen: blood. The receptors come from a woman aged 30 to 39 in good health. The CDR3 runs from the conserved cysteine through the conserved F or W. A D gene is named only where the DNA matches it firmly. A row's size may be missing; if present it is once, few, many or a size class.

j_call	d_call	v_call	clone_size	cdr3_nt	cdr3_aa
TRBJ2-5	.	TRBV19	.	TGTGCCAGTAGTATAGAAAACACGTACCAAGAGACCCAGTACTTC	CASSIENTYQETQYF
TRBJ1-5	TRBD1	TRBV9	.	TGTGCCAGCAGCCCAACAGGGGATAGCAATCAGCCCCAGCATTTT	CASSPTGDSNQPQHF
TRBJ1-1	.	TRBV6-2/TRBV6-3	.	TGTGCCAGCAGTGCCACCAAGGCGAACACTGAAGCTTTCTTT	CASSATKANTEAFF
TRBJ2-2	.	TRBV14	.	TGTGCCAGCAGCCAAGGGCAGGGAAAGACCGGGGAGCTGTTTTTT	CASSQGQGKTGELFF
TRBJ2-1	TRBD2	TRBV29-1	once	TGCAGCACCCCGGGGGGTGGGTATGGCAATGAGCAGTTCTTC	CSTPGGGYGNEQFF
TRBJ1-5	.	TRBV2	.	TGTGCCAGCAGAGGGGAACTTGGAAGTCAGCCCCAGCATTTT	CASRGELGSQPQHF
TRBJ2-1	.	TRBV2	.	TGTGCCAGCAGCGGGTCACCCAATGAGCAGTTCTTC	CASSGSPNEQFF
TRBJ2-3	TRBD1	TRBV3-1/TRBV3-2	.	TGTGCCAGCAGCGCTACAGGGGGCTCCGCAGATACGCAGTATTTT	CASSATGGSADTQYF
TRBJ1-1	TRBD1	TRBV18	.	TGTGCCAGCTCACCATTGGGGGGACAGGGCACTGAAGCTTTCTTT	CASSPLGGQGTEAFF
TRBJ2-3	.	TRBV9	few	TGTGCCAGCAGCCAACTAGGGCAAGTCACAGATACGCAGTATTTT	CASSQLGQVTDTQYF
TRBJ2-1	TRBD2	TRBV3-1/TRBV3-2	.	TGTGCCAGCAGCCAAGATCAAGGGCATTTGCTAGCGGGGGATTACAATGAGCAGTTCTTC	CASSQDQGHLLAGDYNEQFF
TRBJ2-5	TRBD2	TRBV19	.	TGTGCCAGTAGCCGACTAGCGGGGGGGCCCGCTGCAGGGTACCAAGAGACCCAGTACTTC	CASSRLAGGPAAGYQETQYF
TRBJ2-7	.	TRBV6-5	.	TGTGCCAGCATTGCTGGGAGCGCCTACGAGCAGTACTTC	CASIAGSAYEQYF
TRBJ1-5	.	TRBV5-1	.	TGCGCCAGCAGCTACCCTCAGCAGGGAAATAGCAATCAGCCCCAGCATTTT	CASSYPQQGNSNQPQHF
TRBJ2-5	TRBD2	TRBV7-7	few	TGTGCCAGCAGCCCCGGGACTAGCGGGGGATTAGAGACCCAGTACTTC	CASSPGTSGGLETQYF
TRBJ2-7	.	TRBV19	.	TGTGCCAGTAGTATAGAAACGGGGATCGGGCAGTACTTC	CASSIETGIGQYF
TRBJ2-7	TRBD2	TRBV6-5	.	TGTGCCAGCAGTTATATAGCGGGGGGAAACGAGCAGTACTTC	CASSYIAGGNEQYF
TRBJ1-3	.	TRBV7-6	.	TGTGCCAGCAGCCCATTGAGACAGGACACCCTAGGTGGCATCTCTGGAAACACCATATATTTT	CASSPLRQDTLGGISGNTIYF
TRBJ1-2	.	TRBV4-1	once	TGCGCCAGCAGCCCCGCACAAATGGCCCGCCGGGACACTAACTATGGCTACACCTTC	CASSPAQMARRDTNYGYTF
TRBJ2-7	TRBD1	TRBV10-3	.	TGTGCCTCCTATTCCGACAGGGGCGAGCAGTACTTC	CASYSDRGEQYF
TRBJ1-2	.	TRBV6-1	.	TGTGCCAGCAGTGAATTTCCCAGTTCAGACACCTTC	CASSEFPSSDTF
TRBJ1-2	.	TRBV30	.	TGTGCCTGGAGTCTATTACAGGCACTAAACTATGGCTACACCTTC	CAWSLLQALNYGYTF